This T cell receptor beta chain was retrieved from a study of prognosis after radiotherapy for stage I lung cancer. It was by two-round multiplex PCR that TCR beta CDR3 was amplified from genomic DNA. Used in first-round PCR were primers specific to each TRBV and TRBJ gene. TCRdb fed the multiplex PCR reads into MiXCR, producing one record per CDR3 protein. The sample carries 31,000 or so distinct CDR3 sequences, about 43% recorded once. CDR1 and CDR2 (germline): SNHLY, FYNNEI. This CDR3 is 15 amino acids long. As regards this clonotype: This likely reflects a read error, since a far larger clone is one base away.

V is TRBV2 and J is TRBJ2-3; maybe TRBD1 (6 bases). This clonotype originated in a donor over 45 with non-small cell lung cancer. The sequencing used PBMCs, collected before or after stereotactic body radiation therapy (not recorded which). CDR3 sequence: CAGSPAQGKIDTQYF. The CDR3 DNA is TGTGCCGGCAGCCCCGCGCAGGGGAAAATAGATACGCAGTATTTT.